This T cell receptor (beta chain) was observed in a study of CD8 T cells in ankylosing spondylitis. Study-wide results and limits: There was reportedly significant enrichment of clones that were disease-linked in matched ankylosing spondylitis synovial fluid. Ankylosing spondylitis blood appeared to carry a characteristic TCR beta motif of seven to nine highly homologous variants.

In this sample, this clonotype turned up many times. Its antigen is not known. Per the germline V gene, CDR1 is LGHDT and CDR2 is YNNKEL (reference sequence). This CDR3 contains 14 residues. V was trimmed by 4 bases and J by 0 bases, leaving 9 bases between them. Using its own MiXCR run on the 5' RACE reads, TCRdb lists one record per CDR3 protein. The table has a few hundred thousand distinct CDR3 sequences, 24% seen once. This receptor was taken from a male donor with ankylosing spondylitis or in good health (not recorded which). The material sequenced was blood, either unsorted or a sorted T cell fraction (not recorded which). The rearrangement joins TRBV3-1 to TRBJ1-1; D uncertain. CDR3 bases: TGTGCCAGCAGCCCCGACGGACTGAACACTGAAGCTTTCTTT. It yields the protein CASSPDGLNTEAFF.